The clone carrying this T cell receptor beta chain appeared a few times. Its antigen is not known. The read halts 3 residues ahead of the CDR3 end, with the missing end drawn from the germline J gene. Both groups were predominantly of Caucasian heritage. No CVID subject was ill or on immunomodulatory drugs when sampled. The sample belongs to a study of T cell clonality in common variable immunodeficiency. The CDR3 is made up of 14 amino acids. The germline gives CDR1 SEHNR, CDR2 FQNEAQ (reference sequence). Between the trimmed V and J ends, which lost 5 bases and 3 bases, there was a span of 13 bases. Generated by immunoSEQ multiplex PCR, the TCRdb table keeps only in-frame clones and is missing some. Observed in the sample are some 20,000 clones, none of them singletons. Study-wide results and limits: Common variable immunodeficiency TCR beta sequences reportedly had fewer deletions and N-nucleotide insertions.

The sequenced material came from peripheral blood mononuclear cells. The V gene is TRBV7-9, the J gene TRBJ1-1, with D maybe TRBD1 (5 bases). This receptor was taken from a human donor with common variable immunodeficiency. The covered CDR3 bases are TGTGCCAGCAGCCCTGGAGGAGGGGACACTGAA. Translation: CASSPGGGDTE. The CDR3 in its entirety is CASSPGGGDTEAFF.